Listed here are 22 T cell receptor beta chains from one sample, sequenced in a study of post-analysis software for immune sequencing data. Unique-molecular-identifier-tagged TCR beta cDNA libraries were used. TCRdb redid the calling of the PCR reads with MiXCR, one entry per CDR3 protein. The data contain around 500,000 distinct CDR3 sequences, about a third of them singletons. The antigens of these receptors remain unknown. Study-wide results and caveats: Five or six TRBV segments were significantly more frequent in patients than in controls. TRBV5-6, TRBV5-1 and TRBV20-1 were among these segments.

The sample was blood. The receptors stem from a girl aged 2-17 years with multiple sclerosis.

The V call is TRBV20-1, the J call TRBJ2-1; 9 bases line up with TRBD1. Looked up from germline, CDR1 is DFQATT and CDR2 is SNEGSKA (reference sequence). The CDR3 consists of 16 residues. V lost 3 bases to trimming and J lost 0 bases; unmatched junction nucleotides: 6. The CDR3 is CSARTGGAASYNEQFF. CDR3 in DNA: TGCAGTGCTAGGACAGGGGGTGCCGCCTCCTACAATGAGCAGTTCTTC.

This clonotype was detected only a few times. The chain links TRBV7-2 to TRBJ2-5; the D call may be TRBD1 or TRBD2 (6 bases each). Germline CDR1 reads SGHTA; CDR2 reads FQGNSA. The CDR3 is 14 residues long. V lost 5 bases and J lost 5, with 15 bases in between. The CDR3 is CASSRWGASETQYF. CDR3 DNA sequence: TGTGCCAGCAGCCGTTGGGGGGCCTCGGAGACCCAGTACTTC.

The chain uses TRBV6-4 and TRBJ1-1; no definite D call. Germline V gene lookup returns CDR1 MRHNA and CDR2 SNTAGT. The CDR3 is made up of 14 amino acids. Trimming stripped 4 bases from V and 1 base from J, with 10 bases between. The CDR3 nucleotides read TGTGCCAGCAGTGGATCCCCCGGGAACACTGAAGCTTTCTTT. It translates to CASSGSPGNTEAFF.

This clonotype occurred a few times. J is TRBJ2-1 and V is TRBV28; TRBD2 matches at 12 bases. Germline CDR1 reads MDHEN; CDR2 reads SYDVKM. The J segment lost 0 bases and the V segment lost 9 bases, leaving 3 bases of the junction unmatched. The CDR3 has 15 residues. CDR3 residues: CASLAGGYSYNEQFF. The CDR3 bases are TGTGCCAGTCTAGCGGGGGGGTACTCCTACAATGAGCAGTTCTTC.

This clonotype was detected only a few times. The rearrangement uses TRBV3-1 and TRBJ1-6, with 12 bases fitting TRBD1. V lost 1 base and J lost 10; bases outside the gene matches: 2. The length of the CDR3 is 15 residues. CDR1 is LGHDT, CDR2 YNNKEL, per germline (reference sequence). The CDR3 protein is CASSQAGTGGSPLHF. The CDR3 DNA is TGTGCCAGCAGCCAAGCCGGGACAGGGGGCTCACCCCTCCACTTT.

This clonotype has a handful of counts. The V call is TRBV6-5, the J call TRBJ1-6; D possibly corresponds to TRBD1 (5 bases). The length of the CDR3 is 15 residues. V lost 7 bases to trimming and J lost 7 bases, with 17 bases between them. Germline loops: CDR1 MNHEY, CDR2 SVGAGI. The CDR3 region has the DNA TGTGCCAGCATTGCAGGGCGCCCGGGAAATTCACCCCTCCACTTT. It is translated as CASIAGRPGNSPLHF.

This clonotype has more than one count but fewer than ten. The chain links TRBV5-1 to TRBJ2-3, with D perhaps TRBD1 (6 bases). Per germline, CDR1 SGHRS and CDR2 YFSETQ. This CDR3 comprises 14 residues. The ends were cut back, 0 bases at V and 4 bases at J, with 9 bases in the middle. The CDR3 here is CASSLGQVPDTQYF. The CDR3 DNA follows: TGCGCCAGCAGCTTGGGACAGGTACCAGATACGCAGTATTTT.

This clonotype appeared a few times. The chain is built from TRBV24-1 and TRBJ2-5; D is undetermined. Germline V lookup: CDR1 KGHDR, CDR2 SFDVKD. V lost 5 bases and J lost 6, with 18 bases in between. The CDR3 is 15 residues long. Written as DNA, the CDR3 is TGTGCCACCAGTGGGTCGGGCCCTGCTGTACAGACCCAGTACTTC. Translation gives CATSGSGPAVQTQYF.

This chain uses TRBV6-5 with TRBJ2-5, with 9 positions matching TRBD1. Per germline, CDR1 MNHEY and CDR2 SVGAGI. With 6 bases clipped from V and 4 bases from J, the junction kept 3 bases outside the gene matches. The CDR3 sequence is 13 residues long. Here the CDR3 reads CASRDRGGETQYF. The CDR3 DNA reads TGTGCCAGCAGGGACAGGGGCGGAGAGACCCAGTACTTC.

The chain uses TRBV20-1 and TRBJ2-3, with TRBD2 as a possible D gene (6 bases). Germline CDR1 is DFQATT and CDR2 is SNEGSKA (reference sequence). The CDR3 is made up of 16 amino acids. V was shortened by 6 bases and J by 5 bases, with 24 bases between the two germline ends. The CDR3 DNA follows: TGCAGTGCCACTATGGGGACTTCTCTCCCCGGAGATACGCAGTATTTT. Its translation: CSATMGTSLPGDTQYF.

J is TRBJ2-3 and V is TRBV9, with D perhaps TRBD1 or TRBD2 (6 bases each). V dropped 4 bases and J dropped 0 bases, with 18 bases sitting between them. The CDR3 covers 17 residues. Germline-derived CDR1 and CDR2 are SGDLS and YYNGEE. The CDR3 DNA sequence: TGTGCCAGCAGCCCAAGGGGGGCCGTCTGGAGCACAGATACGCAGTATTTT. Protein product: CASSPRGAVWSTDTQYF.

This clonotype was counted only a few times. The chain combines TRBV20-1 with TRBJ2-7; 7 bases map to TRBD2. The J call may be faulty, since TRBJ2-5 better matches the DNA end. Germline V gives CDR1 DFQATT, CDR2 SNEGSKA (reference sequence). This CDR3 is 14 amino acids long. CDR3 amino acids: CSGGRTGTMETQYF. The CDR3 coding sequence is TGCAGTGGGGGTCGAACCGGGACTATGGAGACCCAGTACTTC.

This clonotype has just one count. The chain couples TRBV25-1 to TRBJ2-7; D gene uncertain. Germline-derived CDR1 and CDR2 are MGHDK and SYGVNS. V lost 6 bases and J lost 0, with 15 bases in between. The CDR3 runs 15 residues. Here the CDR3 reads CASSGSTLSSYEQYF. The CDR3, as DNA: TGTGCCAGCAGCGGGTCCACATTGAGCTCCTACGAGCAGTACTTC.

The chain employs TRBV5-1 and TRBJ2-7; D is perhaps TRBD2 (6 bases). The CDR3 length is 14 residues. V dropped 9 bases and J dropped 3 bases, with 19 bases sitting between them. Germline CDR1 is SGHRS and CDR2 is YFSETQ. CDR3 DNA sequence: TGCGCCACCTTGTGGGAGGATTCATTCTACGAGCAGTACTTC. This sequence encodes CATLWEDSFYEQYF. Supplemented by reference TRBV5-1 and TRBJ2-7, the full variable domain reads KAGVTQTPRYLIKTRGQQVTLSCSPISGHRSVSWYQQTPGQGLQFLFEYFSETQRNKGNFPGRFSGRQFSNSRSEMNVSTLELGDSALYLCATLWEDSFYEQYFGPGTRLTVT.

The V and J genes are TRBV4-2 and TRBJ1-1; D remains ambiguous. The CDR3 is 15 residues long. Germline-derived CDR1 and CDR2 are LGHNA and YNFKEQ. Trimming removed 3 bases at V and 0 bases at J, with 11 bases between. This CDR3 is CASSQAISVNTEAFF. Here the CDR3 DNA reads TGTGCCAGCAGCCAGGCCATCTCGGTGAACACTGAAGCTTTCTTT.

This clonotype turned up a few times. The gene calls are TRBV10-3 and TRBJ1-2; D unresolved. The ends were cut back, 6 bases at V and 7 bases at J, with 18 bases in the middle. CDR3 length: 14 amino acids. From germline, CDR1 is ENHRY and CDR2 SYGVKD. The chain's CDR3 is CAIRIDLTGAGYTF. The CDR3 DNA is TGTGCCATCAGAATAGACCTAACGGGTGCTGGCTACACCTTC.

The DNA for the CDR3 is TGTGCCAGCAGCCCGATAGCGGGGTACAATGAGCAGTTCTTC. Translated: CASSPIAGYNEQFF. The V call is TRBV7-6, the J call TRBJ2-1, with TRBD2 matching 8 bases. Looked up from germline, CDR1 is SGHVS and CDR2 is FNYEAQ. The CDR3 is 14 residues long. Unmatched junction bases numbered 4, after V lost 5 bases and J lost 4 bases.

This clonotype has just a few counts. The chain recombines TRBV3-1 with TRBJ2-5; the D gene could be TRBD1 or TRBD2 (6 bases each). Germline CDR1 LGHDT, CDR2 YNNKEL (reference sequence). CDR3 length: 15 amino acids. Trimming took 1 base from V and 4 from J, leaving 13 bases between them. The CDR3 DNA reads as TGTGCCAGCAGCCAAGGCAGCAGGGGAGGAGAGACCCAGTACTTC. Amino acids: CASSQGSRGGETQYF.

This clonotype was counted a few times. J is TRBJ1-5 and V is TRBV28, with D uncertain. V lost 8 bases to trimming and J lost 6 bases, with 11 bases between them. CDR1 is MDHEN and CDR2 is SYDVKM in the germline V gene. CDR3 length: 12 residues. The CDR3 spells CASEPRSQPQHF. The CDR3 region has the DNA TGTGCCAGCGAACCCAGGTCTCAGCCCCAGCATTTT.

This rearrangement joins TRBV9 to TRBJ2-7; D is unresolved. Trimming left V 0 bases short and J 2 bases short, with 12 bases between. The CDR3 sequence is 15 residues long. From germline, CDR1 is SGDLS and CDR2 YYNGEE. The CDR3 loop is CASSVGVDPTYEQYF. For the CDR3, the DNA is TGTGCCAGCAGCGTAGGCGTGGATCCTACCTACGAGCAGTACTTC.

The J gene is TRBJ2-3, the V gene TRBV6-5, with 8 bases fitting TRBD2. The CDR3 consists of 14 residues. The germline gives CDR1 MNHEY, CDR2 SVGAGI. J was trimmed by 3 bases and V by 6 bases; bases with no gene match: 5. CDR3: CASRARGGTDTQYF. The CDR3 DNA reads TGTGCCAGCAGGGCTCGGGGGGGGACAGATACGCAGTATTTT.

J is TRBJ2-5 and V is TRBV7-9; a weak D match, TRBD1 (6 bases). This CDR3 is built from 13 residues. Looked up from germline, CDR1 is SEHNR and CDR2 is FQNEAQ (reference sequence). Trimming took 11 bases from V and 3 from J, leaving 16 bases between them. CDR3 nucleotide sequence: TGTGCCCCCAAAAAACCAGGGGAAGAGACCCAGTACTTC. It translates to CAPKKPGEETQYF.